This TCR beta chain was sequenced during a study of shared clonotypes between healthy human individuals. CDR3 length equals 12 residues. Trimming shortened V by 3 bases and J by 2 bases, and 5 bases separated the two germline ends. CDR1 KGHSH and CDR2 LQKENI come from the germline V gene. Sequenced by immunoSEQ multiplex PCR; TCRdb stores in-frame clones only, minus some. The sample carries around 550,000 clones, 85% to 95% recorded once. This clone was counted once. Selected positively for CCR7 and CD45RO-negative, naive CD8 cells excluded terminally differentiated effector memory CD45RA+ cells. This chain connects TRBV18 to TRBJ2-7; no clear D gene. This clonotype originated in a woman aged 30 to 39 in good health. The sequencing input was naive CD8+ T cells sorted from blood. The CDR3 sequence: CASSPGPYEQYF. The CDR3 DNA follows: TGTGCCAGCTCACCGGGCCCCTACGAGCAGTACTTC. The variable domain in full, completed from reference TRBV18 and TRBJ2-7, reads NAGVMQNPRHLVRRRGQEARLRCSPMKGHSHVYWYRQLPEEGLKFMVYLQKENIIDESGMPKERFSAEFPKEGPSILRIQQVVRGDSAAYFCASSPGPYEQYFGPGTRLTVT.